This TCR beta chain stems from a study of T-cell reconstitution after alpha-beta-depleted transplantation in children. Study outcomes and limitations: Approximately two months post-transplant, alpha-beta T cells reportedly originated from several hundred expanded graft clones.

Unique molecular identifiers were used to barcode this TCRbeta library. TCRdb reanalysed the PCR reads using MiXCR and keeps one entry per CDR3 protein. The data contain 120,000 or so distinct CDR3 sequences, roughly 24% of them singletons. This clonotype showed up many times. Its antigen is currently unknown. The clonotype comes from a male patient aged 2 to 10 who had a stem cell transplant for chronic granulomatous disease, so the T cells may come from the graft donor. The sequences come from PBMCs, mostly from graft donor cells, collected 180 days after TCRalphabeta/CD19-depleted stem cell transplant.

CDR3 bases: TGTGCCAGCAGTTACTCGTTTGGTAGCTATGAGCAGTTCTTC. Translation: CASSYSFGSYEQFF. The rearrangement links TRBV6-5 to TRBJ2-1; D is unclear. Trimming left V 0 bases short and J 8 bases short, with 11 bases between. CDR1 is MNHEY, CDR2 SVGAGI, per germline. This CDR3 contains 14 residues.